The T cell receptor beta chain described here comes from a study of cytotoxic CD8 clonotypes in ibrutinib-treated CLL. TCR beta library input comprised about 1.8 micrograms of genomic DNA from cryopreserved PBMCs. Study-wide findings and caveats: Baseline levels were approached again at progression, after clonality had risen at ibrutinib response.

About this clone: What it recognizes is unknown.

Generated by immunoSEQ multiplex PCR, the TCRdb table keeps only in-frame clones and is missing some. The data hold 150,000 or so clones, with 70% to 80% observed a single time. The starting material was PBMCs, obtained after 12 months of ibrutinib treatment. The sequence came from a human donor with chronic lymphocytic leukemia.

The CDR3 protein is CASSLPGNYGYTF. CDR3 coding DNA: TGTGCCAGCAGCTTACCGGGTAACTATGGCTACACCTTC. The rearrangement uses TRBV7-2 and TRBJ1-2; D is unclear. The ends were cut back, 2 bases at V and 1 base at J, with 5 bases in the middle. CDR1 and CDR2 (germline): SGHTA, FQGNSA. The CDR3 length is 13 residues. The full variable domain, with the rest looked up from reference TRBV7-2 and TRBJ1-2, is GAGVSQSPSNKVTEKGKDVELRCDPISGHTALYWYRQSLGQGLEFLIYFQGNSAPDKSGLPSDRFSAERTGGSVSTLTIQRTQQEDSAVYLCASSLPGNYGYTFGSGTRLTVV.